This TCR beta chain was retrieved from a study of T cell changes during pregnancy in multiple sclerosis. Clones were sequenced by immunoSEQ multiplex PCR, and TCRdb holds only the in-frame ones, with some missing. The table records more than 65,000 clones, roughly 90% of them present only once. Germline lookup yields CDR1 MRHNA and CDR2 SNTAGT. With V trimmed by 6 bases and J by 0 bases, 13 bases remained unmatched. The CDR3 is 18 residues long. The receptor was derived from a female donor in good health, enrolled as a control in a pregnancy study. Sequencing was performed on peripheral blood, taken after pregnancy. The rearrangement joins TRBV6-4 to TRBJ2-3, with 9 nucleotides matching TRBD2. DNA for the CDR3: TGTGCCAGCAGGCAGGAGCGGGGGGAGGTCCCTAGCACAGATACGCAGTATTTT. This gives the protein CASRQERGEVPSTDTQYF.